Below, one TCR beta chain is given with its context. The antigen is unknown. The sample comes from a study of cytotoxic CD8 clonotypes in ibrutinib-treated CLL. The CDR3 has 14 residues. With 6 bases clipped from V and 2 bases from J, the junction kept 6 bases outside the gene matches. Germline CDR1 and CDR2: MNHEY and SVGAGI. General study findings and limits: Higher circulating CD8+ T-cell counts strongly accompanied higher baseline clonality, above age-matched healthy donors.

Here immunoSEQ multiplex PCR was the method, and the copy in TCRdb shows in-frame clones only, minus some. This table holds tens of thousands of clones, about nine tenths found once. The receptor was isolated from a human donor with chronic lymphocytic leukemia. The starting material was PBMCs, obtained after 12 months of ibrutinib treatment. J is TRBJ2-7 and V is TRBV6-5, with TRBD1 identical over 8 bases. The CDR3 bases are TGTGCCAGCAGCAACTCAGGGGGCCCCTACGAGCAGTACTTC. Its translation: CASSNSGGPYEQYF.